These T cell receptor beta chains were read from a single sample in a study of radiotherapy plus CTLA-4 blockade in lung cancer. TCRdb's copy holds only in-frame clones and misses some; the assay was immunoSEQ multiplex PCR. Of more than 90,000 clones detected, roughly 80% appear once; the ten largest clones hold about 26%. This material consisted of peripheral blood, taken from a patient treated with radiotherapy plus ipilimumab. The receptor set was obtained from a human donor with non-small cell lung cancer that progressed on radiotherapy plus ipilimumab. Each CDR3 is given with its conserved first and last residue. The order of the fields is clone size, J gene, D gene, V gene, CDR3 DNA, CDR3 protein. D genes are given only for firm matches. Expanded clones are given a class, and other clones once, few, many or no size at all.

size: NA; J: TRBJ2-3; D: NA; V: TRBV5-4; DNA: TGTGCCAGCAGCTCCAGGACTAGCACAGATACGCAGTATTTT; CDR3: CASSSRTSTDTQYF
size: NA; J: TRBJ2-3; D: TRBD2; V: TRBV5-1; DNA: TGCGCCAGCAGCAGAGGAGGGGTAGCGGGAGCCGGAACAGATACGCAGTATTTT; CDR3: CASSRGGVAGAGTDTQYF
size: NA; J: TRBJ1-2; D: NA; V: TRBV28; DNA: TGTGCCAGCAGTTTACCCGGACTGGGGGGTGGCTACACCTTC; CDR3: CASSLPGLGGGYTF
size: NA; J: TRBJ1-6; D: NA; V: TRBV10-2; DNA: TGCGCCAGCGTCAATGGCCAGCTTAATTCACCCCTCCACTTT; CDR3: CASVNGQLNSPLHF
size: NA; J: TRBJ1-2; D: NA; V: TRBV6-6; DNA: TGTGCCAGCAGTTACAGGGACGGCTACACCTTC; CDR3: CASSYRDGYTF
size: NA; J: TRBJ2-3; D: TRBD2; V: TRBV23-1; DNA: TGCGCCAGCAGTCCTAAGGCGGCGGCTAGCGGGACCCCAGATACGCAGTATTTT; CDR3: CASSPKAAASGTPDTQYF
size: NA; J: TRBJ2-7; D: TRBD2; V: TRBV6-6; DNA: TGTGCCAGCAGTTGGGGGGGGGACTCCTACGAGCAGTACTTC; CDR3: CASSWGGDSYEQYF
size: once; J: TRBJ2-1; D: NA; V: TRBV29-1; DNA: TGCAGCGTTGATTTACGGGATTACAATGAGCAGTTCTTC; CDR3: CSVDLRDYNEQFF
size: once; J: TRBJ1-2; D: NA; V: TRBV5-1; DNA: TGCGCCAGCAGTACAGACACTAACTATGGCTACACCTTC; CDR3: CASSTDTNYGYTF
size: few; J: TRBJ1-2; D: NA; V: TRBV19; DNA: TGTGCCAGTAGTATAGCAACGGGAAGAGGGGGATCCGGCTACACCTTC; CDR3: CASSIATGRGGSGYTF
size: once; J: TRBJ2-5; D: TRBD2; V: TRBV5-1; DNA: TGCGCCAGCAGCCTTAGCGGGACGGAAAGAGAGACCCAGTACTTC; CDR3: CASSLSGTERETQYF
size: NA; J: TRBJ2-7; D: TRBD1; V: TRBV18; DNA: TGTGCCAGCTCACCAACTCCGACAGGGTACAACGAGCAGTACTTC; CDR3: CASSPTPTGYNEQYF
size: NA; J: TRBJ1-5; D: TRBD1; V: TRBV5-3; DNA: TGTGCCAGAAGCTTCCCCGTGAAACAGGGGGAAGATCAGCCCCAGCATTTT; CDR3: CARSFPVKQGEDQPQHF
size: NA; J: TRBJ1-1; D: NA; V: TRBV27; DNA: TGTGCCAGCAGTTACCGGGCGTCCACTGAAGCTTTCTTT; CDR3: CASSYRASTEAFF
size: once; J: TRBJ1-5; D: NA; V: TRBV28; DNA: TGTGCCAGCAGTTTTTCGATTGGGCAGAATAATCAGCCCCAGCATTTT; CDR3: CASSFSIGQNNQPQHF
size: NA; J: TRBJ1-4; D: NA; V: TRBV9; DNA: TGTGCCAGCAGCGTGGGGACAACTAATGAAAAACTGTTTTTT; CDR3: CASSVGTTNEKLFF
size: NA; J: TRBJ2-5; D: NA; V: TRBV5-4; DNA: TGTGCCAGCAGCTCCTCGGGACACTATCAAGAGACCCAGTACTTC; CDR3: CASSSSGHYQETQYF
size: NA; J: TRBJ2-2; D: NA; V: TRBV5-6; DNA: TGTGCCAGCAGCTTTCTATATCAGAGTGCCGGGGAGCTGTTTTTT; CDR3: CASSFLYQSAGELFF
size: NA; J: TRBJ1-1; D: NA; V: TRBV5-1; DNA: TGCGCCAGCAGCTTGGGGGGAGCGAGGAACACTGAAGCTTTCTTT; CDR3: CASSLGGARNTEAFF
size: NA; J: TRBJ2-1; D: TRBD2; V: TRBV6-5; DNA: TGTGCCAGCAGCGAAGCGGGGGGCTACAATGAGCAGTTCTTC; CDR3: CASSEAGGYNEQFF
size: NA; J: TRBJ2-7; D: NA; V: TRBV30; DNA: TGTGCCTGCCTAAGCCGGGACACCTACTACGAGCAGTACTTC; CDR3: CACLSRDTYYEQYF
size: NA; J: TRBJ2-1; D: TRBD1; V: TRBV15; DNA: TGTGCCACCAGCAGAGAACCCCACAGGGGGACGCCCGCTGGTGAGCAGTTCTTC; CDR3: CATSREPHRGTPAGEQFF
size: NA; J: TRBJ1-2; D: NA; V: TRBV2; DNA: TGTGCCAGCAGTGATCCAGGCTATGGCTACACCTTC; CDR3: CASSDPGYGYTF
size: NA; J: TRBJ2-2; D: NA; V: TRBV19; DNA: TGTGCCAGTAGTTCTGGGCAGGGTCTCCCCGGGGAGCTGTTTTTT; CDR3: CASSSGQGLPGELFF
size: NA; J: TRBJ2-1; D: NA; V: TRBV10-1; DNA: TGCGCCAGCAGTGAGCAGAACTACAATGAGCAGTTCTTC; CDR3: CASSEQNYNEQFF
size: once; J: TRBJ2-5; D: TRBD2; V: TRBV6-5; DNA: TGTGCCAGCAGCCGGGGACTAGCGGGAGCGGGGACCCAGTACTTC; CDR3: CASSRGLAGAGTQYF
size: NA; J: TRBJ2-7; D: NA; V: TRBV30; DNA: TGTGCCTGGAGTGTCTTTGGGCCCACCTACGAGCAGTACTTC; CDR3: CAWSVFGPTYEQYF
size: NA; J: TRBJ2-2; D: NA; V: TRBV4-1; DNA: TGCGCCAGCAGCCAAGTGGGGGTGGGGGAGCTGTTTTTT; CDR3: CASSQVGVGELFF
size: NA; J: TRBJ2-3; D: NA; V: TRBV15; DNA: TGTGCCACCAGCAGAGCGGCGGAGTCAGATACGCAGTATTTT; CDR3: CATSRAAESDTQYF
size: NA; J: TRBJ1-5; D: TRBD1; V: TRBV6-5; DNA: TGTGCCAGCAGTACAGGGGGCCTTAATCAGCCCCAGCATTTT; CDR3: CASSTGGLNQPQHF
size: NA; J: TRBJ1-1; D: NA; V: TRBV9; DNA: TGTGCCAGCAGCGTAGCCCAGGGACCGAACACTGAAGCTTTCTTT; CDR3: CASSVAQGPNTEAFF
size: NA; J: TRBJ2-1; D: NA; V: TRBV6-9; DNA: TGTGCCAGCAGTGGAGAATGGGACTCCTCATTAGACAATGAGCAGTTCTTC; CDR3: CASSGEWDSSLDNEQFF
size: NA; J: TRBJ2-1; D: NA; V: TRBV29-1; DNA: TGCAGCGTTGAAGGGGTTAGATTCAATGAGCAGTTCTTC; CDR3: CSVEGVRFNEQFF
size: NA; J: TRBJ1-3; D: TRBD1; V: TRBV5-4; DNA: TGTGCCAGCAGTTACGGACAGGGGACGGGTGGAAACACCATATATTTT; CDR3: CASSYGQGTGGNTIYF
size: NA; J: TRBJ1-1; D: NA; V: TRBV11-2; DNA: TGTGCCAGCAGCCCTTCCGCCACTGAAGCTTTCTTT; CDR3: CASSPSATEAFF
size: NA; J: TRBJ2-1; D: NA; V: TRBV7-9; DNA: TGTGCCAGCAGCTTATTTTACGACGAGCAGTTCTTC; CDR3: CASSLFYDEQFF
size: NA; J: TRBJ1-2; D: NA; V: TRBV28; DNA: TGTGCCAGCAGTAGAATGAACTATGGCTACACCTTC; CDR3: CASSRMNYGYTF
size: NA; J: TRBJ2-7; D: TRBD2; V: TRBV7-2; DNA: TGTGCCAGCAGCTTGGGACTAGCGTGGGACGAGCAGTACTTC; CDR3: CASSLGLAWDEQYF
size: few; J: TRBJ1-5; D: TRBD1; V: TRBV28; DNA: TGTGCCAGCAGTTTGGGACAGGGGTATCAGCCCCAGCATTTT; CDR3: CASSLGQGYQPQHF
size: NA; J: TRBJ1-1; D: TRBD1; V: TRBV10-2; DNA: TGCGCCAGCAGTGAGTACAGGGGTGGCACTGAAGCTTTCTTT; CDR3: CASSEYRGGTEAFF
size: NA; J: TRBJ2-7; D: TRBD2; V: TRBV4-1; DNA: TGCGCCAGCAGCCATGCACTAGCGGGAGGCCGCGGCGAGCAGTACTTC; CDR3: CASSHALAGGRGEQYF
size: NA; J: TRBJ2-7; D: NA; V: TRBV5-6; DNA: TGTGCCAGCACACCTCCAGGCGGCTTTACCTACGAGCAGTACTTC; CDR3: CASTPPGGFTYEQYF
size: few; J: TRBJ2-3; D: TRBD2; V: TRBV4-2; DNA: TGTGCCAGCAGCCTTACTAGCGGGAGAGCAGATACGCAGTATTTT; CDR3: CASSLTSGRADTQYF
size: NA; J: TRBJ2-2; D: TRBD2; V: TRBV4-1; DNA: TGCGCCAGCAGCCAGACGCACCCGGGGGGAACTAGTCGGGTCGGGGAGCTGTTTTTT; CDR3: CASSQTHPGGTSRVGELFF
size: NA; J: TRBJ2-5; D: NA; V: TRBV7-6; DNA: TGTGCCAGCAGCTTACGTGGAAAAGAGACCCAGTACTTC; CDR3: CASSLRGKETQYF
size: NA; J: TRBJ2-5; D: TRBD2; V: TRBV9; DNA: TGTGCCAGCAGCACCCAAGGACTAGCGGGAGAGACCCAGTACTTC; CDR3: CASSTQGLAGETQYF
size: NA; J: TRBJ2-1; D: TRBD2; V: TRBV7-3; DNA: TGTGCCAGCAGCCCCTCGGGGACTAGCGGATACAATGAGCAGTTCTTC; CDR3: CASSPSGTSGYNEQFF
size: NA; J: TRBJ2-5; D: NA; V: TRBV5-6; DNA: TGTGCCAGCAGCTTGTTACAAGAGACCCAGTACTTC; CDR3: CASSLLQETQYF
size: NA; J: TRBJ2-1; D: TRBD1; V: TRBV5-6; DNA: TGTGCCAGCAGCTTGGGACAGGGGGTCAATGAGCAGTTCTTC; CDR3: CASSLGQGVNEQFF
size: NA; J: TRBJ1-2; D: TRBD1; V: TRBV7-6; DNA: TGTGCCAGCAGCTTAGCAGGGGGCCTTGGCTACACCTTC; CDR3: CASSLAGGLGYTF
size: NA; J: TRBJ2-1; D: NA; V: TRBV5-5; DNA: TGTGCCAGCAGCTTGGTACAGATCTACAATGAGCAGTTCTTC; CDR3: CASSLVQIYNEQFF
size: few; J: TRBJ1-1; D: NA; V: TRBV6-1; DNA: TGTGCCAGACAGGGCAATGGTGAAGCTTTCTTT; CDR3: CARQGNGEAFF
size: NA; J: TRBJ2-5; D: NA; V: TRBV27; DNA: TGTGCCAGCAGTTTATCCGAGCGGAAAGAGACCCAGTACTTC; CDR3: CASSLSERKETQYF
size: NA; J: TRBJ1-2; D: TRBD1; V: TRBV7-9; DNA: TGTGCCAGCAGCGCCCCCGGACAGGGAGAGGACTATGGCTACACCTTC; CDR3: CASSAPGQGEDYGYTF
size: NA; J: TRBJ1-2; D: NA; V: TRBV11-2; DNA: TGTGCCAGCAGCTTGACGACAGGCAACTATGGCTACACCTTC; CDR3: CASSLTTGNYGYTF
size: NA; J: TRBJ2-5; D: NA; V: TRBV6-1; DNA: TGTGCCAGCAGGGGAAGAGAGACCCAGTACTTC; CDR3: CASRGRETQYF
size: once; J: TRBJ1-1; D: TRBD1; V: TRBV6-5; DNA: TGTGCCAGCAGGACCAACAGGGGCCGCTACGAAGCTTTCTTT; CDR3: CASRTNRGRYEAFF